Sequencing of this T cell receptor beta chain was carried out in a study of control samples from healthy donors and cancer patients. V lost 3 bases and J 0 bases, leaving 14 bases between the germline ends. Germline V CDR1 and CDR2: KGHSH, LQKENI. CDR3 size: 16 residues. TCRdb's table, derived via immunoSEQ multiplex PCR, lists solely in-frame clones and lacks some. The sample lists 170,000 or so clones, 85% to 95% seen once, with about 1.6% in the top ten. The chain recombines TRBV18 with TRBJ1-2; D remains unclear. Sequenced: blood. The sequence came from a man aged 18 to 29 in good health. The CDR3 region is CASSPFGSTANYGYTF. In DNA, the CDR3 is TGTGCCAGCTCACCGTTCGGTAGTACAGCTAACTATGGCTACACCTTC.